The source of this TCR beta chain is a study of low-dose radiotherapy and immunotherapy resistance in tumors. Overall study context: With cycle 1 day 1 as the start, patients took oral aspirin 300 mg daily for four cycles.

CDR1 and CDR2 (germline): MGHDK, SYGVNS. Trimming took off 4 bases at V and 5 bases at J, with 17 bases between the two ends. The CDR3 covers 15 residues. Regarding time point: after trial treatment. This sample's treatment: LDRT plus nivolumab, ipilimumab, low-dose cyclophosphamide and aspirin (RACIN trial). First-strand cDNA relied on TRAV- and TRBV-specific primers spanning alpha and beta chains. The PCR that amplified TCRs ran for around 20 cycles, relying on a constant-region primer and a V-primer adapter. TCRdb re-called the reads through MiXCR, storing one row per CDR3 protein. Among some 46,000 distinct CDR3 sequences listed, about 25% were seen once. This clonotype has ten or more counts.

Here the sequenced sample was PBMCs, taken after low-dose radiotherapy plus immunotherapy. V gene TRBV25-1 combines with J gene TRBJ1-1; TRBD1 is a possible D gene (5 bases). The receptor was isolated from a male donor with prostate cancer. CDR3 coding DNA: TGTGCCAGCAGTGCCAGCCGGGCAGGGCTTACTGAAGCTTTCTTT. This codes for CASSASRAGLTEAFF.